This T cell receptor (beta chain) was captured by sequencing in a study of cytomegalovirus exposure and HLA in healthy donors. Trimming removed 2 bases from V and 1 base from J, with 5 bases in between. The CDR3 runs 13 residues. Germline assignment: CDR1 MNHNS and CDR2 SASEGT. With 60 Vbeta and 13 Jbeta primers, the PCR was carried out. Using immunoSEQ multiplex PCR, the repertoire was profiled, and TCRdb retains in-frame clones only, with some absent. The sample lists around 130,000 clones; under 85% were seen once. Sequencing input: PBMCs. The sequence came from a boy younger than 18 in good health and CMV-seronegative. The gene calls are TRBV6-1 and TRBJ1-1; D gene uncertain. The CDR3 sequence: CASSELRNTEAFF. The CDR3 DNA reads as TGTGCCAGCAGTGAACTAAGGAACACTGAAGCTTTCTTT.